This TCR beta chain was obtained from a study of OX40 agonist ivuxolimab in advanced cancers. Study-wide results and limits: Partly responding patients at 0.1-3.0 mg/kg showed some of the smallest clonal expansion.

Some clones are missing from TCRdb's copy, which holds only in-frame ones; the method was immunoSEQ multiplex PCR. The data show about 18,000 clones, 80% to 90% seen once. In the case of this clone: Its antigen is currently unknown.

The CDR3 spans 14 residues. From germline, CDR1 is MNHEY and CDR2 SVGAGI. V was trimmed by 6 bases and J by 0 bases, leaving 11 bases between them. The sequencing used CD4+ or CD8+ T cells sorted from blood, collected in a trial of the OX40 agonist ivuxolimab. The chain uses TRBV6-5 and TRBJ1-2; D is unresolved. The sequence derives from an adult with an advanced solid tumor such as melanoma, head and neck, liver or kidney cancer. This CDR3 is CASRSLLTNYGYTF. The CDR3 DNA reads TGTGCCAGCAGATCACTGCTCACTAACTATGGCTACACCTTC.